Below, 18 T cell receptor beta chains from the same sample are listed, as sequenced in a study of blood T cell repertoires in COVID-19. Assay used: immunoSEQ multiplex PCR; TCRdb lists only in-frame clones, some missing. In the table there are 170,000 or so clones, about 86% of which are singletons. Sequencing input: peripheral blood. The receptors originated from a man between 45 and 60 years old with active or convalescent COVID-19.

This chain connects TRBV4-1 to TRBJ2-7; unclear D gene. CDR3 length: 14 amino acids. CDR1 is MGHRA and CDR2 is YSYEKL in the germline V gene. V lost 0 bases and J 7 bases, leaving 13 bases between the germline ends. The CDR3 protein is CASSQDLGGVEQYF. For the CDR3, the DNA is TGCGCCAGCAGCCAAGATCTAGGTGGTGTGGAGCAGTACTTC.

A note on this clone: Relative to the germline gene, one junction end is altered; a read error may explain this. The rearrangement joins TRBV7-3 to TRBJ2-5; D remains ambiguous. Germline V gene lookup returns CDR1 SGHTA and CDR2 FQGTGA. The CDR3 covers 13 residues. Written as DNA, the CDR3 is TGTGCCAGCAGCATAACAGCACAAGAGACCCAGTACTTC. Translation gives CASSITAQETQYF.

The rearrangement uses TRBV3-1 (or the pseudogene TRBV3-2) and TRBJ2-1; 7 positions match TRBD1. The CDR3 is 18 residues long. The trim removed 0 bases at V and 4 bases at J, leaving 12 bases unmatched. Germline CDR1 LGHDT, CDR2 YNNKEL (reference sequence). CDR3 in DNA: TGTGCCAGCAGCCAAGATCTTAGGACACAGGGGCCTTACAATGAGCAGTTCTTC. It specifies CASSQDLRTQGPYNEQFF.

This clone was seen just once. The gene calls are TRBV7-2 and TRBJ2-1, with TRBD2 matching 7 bases. CDR3 size: 14 residues. The V segment lost 5 bases and the J segment 4 bases; nucleotides outside the gene matches: 5. Germline CDR1 and CDR2: SGHTA and FQGNSA. This CDR3 reads CASSPGREYNEQFF. In DNA form, the CDR3 reads TGTGCCAGCAGCCCTGGGAGGGAATACAATGAGCAGTTCTTC.

The chain joins TRBV28 to TRBJ2-5; tentatively, D is TRBD2 (5 bases). The V gene's germline CDR1 is MDHEN and CDR2 SYDVKM. Deletions cut 8 bases from V and 2 bases from J, with 12 bases between. The CDR3 spans 13 residues. CDR3 region: CASQAGNQETQYF. The DNA of the CDR3 is TGTGCCAGCCAAGCCGGGAATCAAGAGACCCAGTACTTC.

The rearrangement joins TRBV11-3 to TRBJ2-1, with TRBD2 as a possible D gene (5 bases). Germline assignment: CDR1 SGHNT and CDR2 YENEEA. CDR3 length: 14 amino acids. V dropped 5 bases and J dropped 9 bases, with 17 bases sitting between them. The CDR3 region is CASSPGLGYGEQFF. CDR3 in DNA: TGTGCCAGCAGCCCGGGATTAGGGTACGGTGAGCAGTTCTTC.

The CDR3 is CASRTGNQPQHF. The CDR3 region has the DNA TGTGCCAGCCGGACAGGGAATCAGCCCCAGCATTTT. The V and J genes are TRBV27 and TRBJ1-5, with 8 nucleotides matching TRBD1. Germline CDR1 and CDR2: MNHEY and SMNVEV (reference sequence). V trimming: 8 bases; J trimming: 4 bases; junction bases outside the gene matches: 1. The CDR3 length is 12 residues.

This clone showed up just a few times. The V gene is TRBV28, the J gene TRBJ1-1, with D possibly being TRBD1 (5 bases). Trimming left V 7 bases short and J 6 bases short, with 15 bases between. Germline CDR1 MDHEN, CDR2 SYDVKM. The CDR3 is made up of 13 amino acids. The CDR3, as DNA: TGTGCCAGCATTTCCCCCGGGACTCCTGAAGCTTTCTTT. Amino acids: CASISPGTPEAFF.

The J gene is TRBJ2-1, the V gene TRBV11-3, with a weak D call TRBD1 (7 bases). The CDR3 is 14 amino acids. V lost 2 bases and J lost 6, with 11 bases in between. Germline V gene sequence: CDR1 SGHNT, CDR2 YENEEA. CDR3 amino acids: CASSLRQGGNEQFF. The CDR3 DNA sequence: TGTGCCAGCAGCTTACGACAGGGAGGCAATGAGCAGTTCTTC. The full variable domain, in which reference TRBV11-3 and TRBJ2-1 provide the parts outside the CDR3, is EAGVVQSPRYKIIEKKQPVAFWCNPISGHNTLYWYLQNLGQGPELLIRYENEEAVDDSQLPKDRFSAERLKGVDSTLKIQPAELGDSAVYLCASSLRQGGNEQFFGPGTRLTVL.

The chain joins TRBV2 to TRBJ1-2; TRBD1 matches at 7 bases. From germline, CDR1 is SNHLY and CDR2 FYNNEI. The CDR3 loop spans 13 amino acids. Unmatched junction bases numbered 7, after V lost 6 bases and J lost 6 bases. The CDR3 protein is CASRTGQQNGYTF. Written as DNA, the CDR3 is TGTGCCAGCAGAACGGGACAGCAAAATGGCTACACCTTC. The whole variable domain, filled in from reference TRBV2 and TRBJ1-2, reads EPEVTQTPSHQVTQMGQEVILRCVPISNHLYFYWYRQILGQKVEFLVSFYNNEISEKSEIFDDQFSVERPDGSNFTLKIRSTKLEDSAMYFCASRTGQQNGYTFGSGTRLTVV.

The V gene is TRBV15, the J gene TRBJ1-2; 9 bases map to TRBD1. CDR1 is LNHNV and CDR2 is YYDKDF in the germline V gene (reference sequence). There are 16 residues in the CDR3. J lost 7 bases, V lost 5 bases, and 14 bases had no gene match. Here the CDR3 DNA reads TGTGCCACCAGCCCCCTACTACAGGGGGCGAAGGGTGGCTACACCTTC. Its translation is CATSPLLQGAKGGYTF.

This sequence joins TRBV19 and TRBJ2-7; TRBD2 matches at 7 bases. This CDR3 contains 16 residues. Germline CDR1 and CDR2: LNHDA and SQIVND (reference sequence). V shed 3 bases and J 2 bases; nucleotides not matched to a gene: 10. The DNA for the CDR3 is TGTGCCAGTAGTATCAAGGCTAGCGGCCTTACCTACGAGCAGTACTTC. Translated, it gives CASSIKASGLTYEQYF.

The chain uses TRBV5-3 and TRBJ1-6; 10 bases match TRBD1. TRBV5-3 is an open reading frame, and its role is uncertain. With V trimmed by 4 bases and J by 5 bases, 6 bases remained unmatched. CDR3 length equals 16 residues. The CDR3 nucleotides read TGTGCCAGAAGCCCGATTGACAGGGGGCATAATTCACCCCTCCACTTT. As protein: CARSPIDRGHNSPLHF.

The chain uses TRBV11-2 and TRBJ1-1, with a tentative D call TRBD1 (6 bases). Germline-derived CDR1 and CDR2 are SGHAT and FQNNGV. Trimming took 6 bases from V and 0 from J, leaving 14 bases between them. This CDR3 spans 15 amino acids. The CDR3 DNA reads as TGTGCCAGCAGGGATTCCGGGACATTGAACACTGAAGCTTTCTTT. Its protein product is CASRDSGTLNTEAFF.

The V call is TRBV4-1, the J call TRBJ1-2; maybe TRBD1 (5 bases). The V end was cut by 1 base, the J end by 8 bases, with 14 bases between. The germline CDR1 and CDR2 sequences are MGHRA and YSYEKL. This CDR3 contains 14 residues. The DNA for the CDR3 is TGCGCCAGCAGCCAAGTTCCGGGGGAAAGGGGCTACACCTTC. Its translation is CASSQVPGERGYTF.

The V call is TRBV4-2, the J call TRBJ2-1; TRBD2 matches at 8 bases. V shed 0 bases and J 0 bases; nucleotides not matched to a gene: 10. The CDR3 totals 19 residues. Germline CDR1 reads LGHNA; CDR2 reads YNFKEQ. The CDR3 loop is CASSQDFGGGSSSYNEQFF. The CDR3 coding sequence is TGTGCCAGCAGCCAAGATTTTGGCGGGGGGTCGAGCTCCTACAATGAGCAGTTCTTC.

The chain uses TRBV9 and TRBJ1-4; perhaps TRBD1 as D (6 bases). CDR3 length: 15 residues. Per germline, CDR1 SGDLS and CDR2 YYNGEE. Trimming cost V 4 bases and J 2 bases, with 12 bases left between them. CDR3 bases: TGTGCCAGCAGCAAGACACAGGGCACTAATGAAAAACTGTTTTTT. It yields the protein CASSKTQGTNEKLFF. Using reference TRBV9 and TRBJ1-4 for the parts outside the CDR3, the full variable domain is DSGVTQTPKHLITATGQRVTLRCSPRSGDLSVYWYQQSLDQGLQFLIQYYNGEERAKGNILERFSAQQFPDLHSELNLSSLELGDSALYFCASSKTQGTNEKLFFGSGTQLSVL.

The chain couples TRBV7-9 to TRBJ2-7; 9 nucleotides line up with TRBD2. Germline V lookup: CDR1 SEHNR, CDR2 FQNEAQ (reference sequence). Trimming at V came to 5 bases and at J to 3 bases, leaving 8 bases not matched to a gene. This CDR3 has 15 residues. CDR3 sequence (DNA): TGTGCCAGCAGCCCGAGGACTAGCGCAGGCTACGAGCAGTACTTC. Translating gives CASSPRTSAGYEQYF.